This TCR beta chain was sequenced in a study of cytomegalovirus exposure and HLA in healthy donors. Overall study findings and caveats: An analysis that came later showed most CMV-associated TCR beta chains appearing HLA-restricted.

The CDR3 length is 15 residues. Germline CDR1 is MNHNS and CDR2 is SASEGT. With 1 base removed from V and 2 bases from J, the gap between germline ends came to 12 bases. As concerns this clone: Its target is unknown.

PCR employed 60 Vbeta and 13 Jbeta primers. Using immunoSEQ multiplex PCR, the repertoire was profiled, and TCRdb retains in-frame clones only, with some absent. The data hold around 150,000 clones, with approximately 80% observed a single time. The origin of this receptor is a middle-aged woman in good health and CMV-seronegative. The chain couples TRBV6-1 to TRBJ2-7; D perhaps matches TRBD1 (5 bases). Sequencing used PBMCs. The CDR3 DNA reads as TGTGCCAGCAGTGAAGAGGTAGGGGTCCCCTACGAGCAGTACTTC. It yields the protein CASSEEVGVPYEQYF.